These T cell receptor beta chains were read from a single sample in a study of cytomegalovirus exposure and HLA in healthy donors. Sequencing used immunoSEQ multiplex PCR; TCRdb keeps in-frame clones, though not all of them. In the table there are about 200,000 clones, approximately 80% of which are singletons. The sample taken for sequencing was PBMCs. The receptors stem from a woman between 18 and 30 years old in good health and CMV-seronegative. Both conserved end residues are part of each CDR3. D genes are given only for firm matches. Size is omitted from some rows. Given values are once, few, many or a class for expanded clones.

CASRASGTGGSEAFF TGTGCCAGCAGGGCCTCCGGGACAGGGGGCTCTGAAGCTTTCTTT TRBD1 TRBV2 . TRBJ1-1
CASSYSNRVRGEAFF TGTGCCAGCAGTTACTCGAACCGGGTCCGCGGCGAAGCTTTCTTT . TRBV6-5 few TRBJ1-1
CASRTSGGNEQFF TGTGCCAGCAGAACCTCAGGAGGGAATGAGCAGTTCTTC . TRBV7-2 . TRBJ2-1
CASSDRRSSYNEQFF TGTGCCAGCAGTGACAGGAGGAGCTCCTACAATGAGCAGTTCTTC . TRBV6-1 many TRBJ2-1
CASSVVTGVVKETQYF TGTGCCAGCAGCGTAGTAACGGGAGTTGTAAAAGAGACCCAGTACTTC . TRBV9 . TRBJ2-5
CASSLTWLSNTGELFF TGTGCCAGCAGCTTGACGTGGCTTTCGAACACCGGGGAGCTGTTTTTT . TRBV5-6 . TRBJ2-2
CAWSLSGSGYNEQFF TGTGCCTGGAGTCTGAGCGGTTCCGGTTACAATGAGCAGTTCTTC . TRBV30 . TRBJ2-1
CASSLMSGEKLFF TGTGCCAGCAGCTTAATGTCGGGTGAAAAACTGTTTTTT . TRBV7-9 . TRBJ1-4
CASSALAGVGNEQFF TGCGCCAGCAGCGCTCTAGCGGGAGTAGGCAATGAGCAGTTCTTC TRBD2 TRBV4-1 few TRBJ2-1
CASSWRRVESPGELFF TGTGCCAGCAGTTGGCGCCGGGTGGAGTCCCCCGGGGAGCTGTTTTTT . TRBV6-5 . TRBJ2-2
CSAQADMNTEAFF TGCAGCGCCCAGGCGGACATGAACACTGAAGCTTTCTTT . TRBV29-1 . TRBJ1-1
CASSFNTGTSGYEPYEQYF TGCGCCAGCAGCTTTAACACCGGGACTAGCGGGTACGAGCCCTACGAGCAGTACTTC TRBD2 TRBV5-1 . TRBJ2-7
CASSPPGTRSNEQFF TGTGCCAGCTCACCACCCGGGACTCGGTCCAATGAGCAGTTCTTC . TRBV18 . TRBJ2-1
CASSGESGANVLTF TGTGCCAGTAGCGGGGAGTCTGGGGCCAACGTCCTGACTTTC . TRBV19 . TRBJ2-6
CASSLFGLALNTDTQYF TGTGCCAGCAGTTTATTTGGTCTAGCGCTCAACACAGATACGCAGTATTTT . TRBV28 . TRBJ2-3
CASSSISGRRSGYEQYF TGTGCCAGCAGCTCCATAAGCGGGAGAAGAAGCGGGTACGAGCAGTACTTC TRBD2 TRBV11-2 . TRBJ2-7
CASSATGLGGANVLTF TGCGCCAGCAGCGCCACAGGTTTAGGTGGGGCCAACGTCCTGACTTTC . TRBV5-1 . TRBJ2-6
CSVELAGVHDTGELFF TGCAGCGTTGAACTAGCGGGAGTCCATGACACCGGGGAGCTGTTTTTT TRBD2 TRBV29-1 once TRBJ2-2
CASSKAGTSNTGELFF TGTGCCAGCAGCAAAGCGGGGACTAGTAACACCGGGGAGCTGTTTTTT TRBD2 TRBV7-6 once TRBJ2-2
CASSPTGFRDNYGYTF TGTGCCAGCAGCCCGACAGGGTTCAGGGATAACTATGGCTACACCTTC TRBD1 TRBV2 . TRBJ1-2
CASSSPQDPDEQYF TGTGCCAGCAGCAGCCCCCAGGATCCTGACGAGCAGTACTTC . TRBV5-6 . TRBJ2-7
CAIKGLAGGPADEQFF TGTGCCATCAAGGGACTAGCGGGAGGGCCGGCCGATGAGCAGTTCTTC TRBD2 TRBV10-3 . TRBJ2-1
CASSLDRGSNQPQHF TGTGCCAGCAGCTTAGACAGGGGAAGCAATCAGCCCCAGCATTTT TRBD1 TRBV7-9 . TRBJ1-5
CASSLGGGAEETQYF TGCGCCAGCAGCTTGGGAGGGGGCGCGGAAGAGACCCAGTACTTC TRBD1 TRBV5-1 . TRBJ2-5
CASIRGTGTNYGYTF TGCGCCAGCATAAGGGGGACAGGGACTAACTATGGCTACACCTTC TRBD1 TRBV10-1 . TRBJ1-2
CSSSLGRRHPYEQYF TGTTCCAGCTCCTTGGGGCGGCGCCACCCCTACGAGCAGTACTTC . TRBV7-9 . TRBJ2-7
CASSPRTEGFVKNIQYF TGTGCCAGCAGCCCCCGGACAGAAGGTTTTGTCAAAAACATTCAGTACTTC . TRBV14 . TRBJ2-4
CASSTGSNQPQHF TGTGCCAGCAGTACGGGAAGCAATCAGCCCCAGCATTTT . TRBV2 . TRBJ1-5
CAWNHRGSGETQYF TGTGCCTGGAACCACAGGGGCTCTGGGGAGACCCAGTACTTC TRBD1 TRBV30 . TRBJ2-5
CASSLGFGGRAYEQYF TGTGCCAGCAGCTTAGGATTCGGGGGGAGGGCTTACGAGCAGTACTTC TRBD2 TRBV11-2 . TRBJ2-7
CSVETGTSGTLEQFF TGCAGCGTTGAAACCGGGACTAGCGGGACGCTAGAGCAGTTCTTC TRBD2 TRBV29-1 . TRBJ2-1
CASRGDRGYNQPQHF TGTGCCAGCAGGGGGGACAGGGGATACAATCAGCCCCAGCATTTT TRBD1 TRBV6-1 . TRBJ1-5
CASSLIGRPSGTQYF TGTGCCAGCAGCTTAATCGGCCGGCCTAGCGGGACCCAGTACTTC TRBD2 TRBV11-2 once TRBJ2-5
CASSLEPPGRGRPFSTDTQYF TGTGCCAGCAGCTTAGAACCCCCGGGCAGGGGGCGACCTTTTAGCACAGATACGCAGTATTTT TRBD1 TRBV7-6 . TRBJ2-3
CASSLKGGEGQPQHF TGTGCCAGCAGCCTTAAAGGGGGAGAGGGTCAGCCCCAGCATTTT . TRBV7-2 . TRBJ1-5
CASSLALAGGQETQYF TGTGCCAGCAGCTTAGCGTTAGCGGGAGGGCAAGAGACCCAGTACTTC TRBD2 TRBV7-9 . TRBJ2-5
CASSLWTGGREGTKYF TGCGCCAGCAGCTTGTGGACCGGAGGCCGGGAGGGGACCAAGTATTTT TRBD2 TRBV5-1 . TRBJ2-3
CASSPGGAGGYTF TGTGCCAGTAGTCCAGGGGGCGCAGGTGGCTACACCTTC TRBD1 TRBV19 . TRBJ1-2
CASRPQGSPNTGELFF TGTGCCAGCAGACCACAGGGTTCTCCCAACACCGGGGAGCTGTTTTTT . TRBV5-4 . TRBJ2-2
CASSPGTGQETQYF TGTGCCAGCAGCCCCGGGACTGGACAAGAGACCCAGTACTTC . TRBV5-4 . TRBJ2-5
CASSQLLEVRETQYF TGCGCCAGCAGCCAGCTGCTAGAGGTTAGAGAGACCCAGTACTTC . TRBV4-3 . TRBJ2-5
CASSHNAGAGANVLTF TGCGCCAGCAGCCATAACGCGGGGGCTGGGGCCAACGTCCTGACTTTC TRBD2 TRBV4-1 once TRBJ2-6
CASTTGTSPQETQYF TGTGCCAGCACCACCGGGACTAGCCCTCAAGAGACCCAGTACTTC TRBD2 TRBV7-9 . TRBJ2-5
CASSAGQGRTEAFF TGTGCCAGCAGCGCCGGACAGGGAAGGACTGAAGCTTTCTTT TRBD1 TRBV9 few TRBJ1-1
CASSFGQEETQYF TGTGCCAGCAGCTTTGGACAGGAAGAGACCCAGTACTTC TRBD1 TRBV11-2 . TRBJ2-5
CASSSYGLAGNNEQFF TGTGCCAGTAGTTCCTATGGACTAGCGGGAAACAATGAGCAGTTCTTC TRBD2 TRBV19 . TRBJ2-1
CASSVGAGNTEAFF TGTGCCAGCAGCGTAGGGGCAGGGAACACTGAAGCTTTCTTT . TRBV9 . TRBJ1-1
CAGTSGRTDTQYF TGTGCCGGGACTAGCGGGAGAACAGATACGCAGTATTTT TRBD2 TRBV30 . TRBJ2-3
CASSQGGGPGETQYF TGCGCCAGCAGCCAAGGAGGAGGGCCGGGAGAGACCCAGTACTTC . TRBV4-1 once TRBJ2-5
CASSLEPGQGAYEQYF TGTGCCAGCAGCTTAGAGCCGGGACAGGGGGCCTACGAGCAGTACTTC TRBD1 TRBV7-6 . TRBJ2-7
CASSSQAGTTNEKLFF TGTGCCAGCAGTTCCCAGGCCGGGACAACTAATGAAAAACTGTTTTTT . TRBV28 . TRBJ1-4
CASRTPRQGTGELFF TGTGCCAGCAGAACTCCGAGACAGGGGACCGGGGAGCTGTTTTTT TRBD1 TRBV6-5 . TRBJ2-2
CASSILAGEQFF TGTGCCAGTAGTATTCTAGCGGGTGAGCAGTTCTTC TRBD2 TRBV19 . TRBJ2-1
CASSPLTGIYGYTF TGTGCCAGCAGTCCCCTGACAGGGATCTATGGCTACACCTTC TRBD1 TRBV27 . TRBJ1-2
CASTGTGLGETQYF TGTGCCAGCACCGGGACAGGGCTGGGGGAGACCCAGTACTTC TRBD1 TRBV6-1 . TRBJ2-5
CASSLTSDYGYTF TGTGCCAGCAGTTTAACATCTGACTATGGCTACACCTTC . TRBV27 . TRBJ1-2
CASSSQGNYGYTF TGTGCCAGCAGCTCTCAGGGGAACTATGGCTACACCTTC . TRBV9 . TRBJ1-2